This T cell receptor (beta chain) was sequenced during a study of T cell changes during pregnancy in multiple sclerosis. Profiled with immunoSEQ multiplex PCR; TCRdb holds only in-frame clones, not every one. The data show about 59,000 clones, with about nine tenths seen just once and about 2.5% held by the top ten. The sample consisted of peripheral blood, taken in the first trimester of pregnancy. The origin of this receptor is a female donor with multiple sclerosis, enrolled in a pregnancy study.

The CDR3 loop reads CASTINGVDTQYF. DNA for the CDR3: TGTGCCAGCACTATTAACGGGGTAGATACGCAGTATTTT. V gene TRBV6-6 combines with J gene TRBJ2-3; perhaps TRBD2 as D (5 bases). V gave up 7 bases and J gave up 5 bases, with 13 bases separating them. The germline CDR1 and CDR2 sequences are MNHNY and SVGAGI (reference sequence). This CDR3 contains 13 residues.